The T cell receptor beta chain under discussion was sequenced for a study of response to subunit inactivated influenza vaccine. TCRdb used MiXCR to reprocess the RT-PCR reads, holding one entry per CDR3 protein. This sample yields hundreds of thousands of distinct CDR3 sequences, of which approximately 17% are seen a single time; roughly a tenth belongs to the top ten. General study points: It was suggested by the authors that few new T cells are recruited by each seasonal influenza vaccination.

Germline V lookup: CDR1 LGHNA, CDR2 YNFKEQ. There are 16 residues in the CDR3. Trimming pared 0 bases from V and 8 bases from J, leaving 16 bases between. Turning to this clonotype: The antigen remains unidentified.

The source material was PBMCs from blood, sampled less than 6 days after vaccination. The source is a man aged 45-65 years who received an inactivated influenza vaccine. The chain uses TRBV4-2 and TRBJ2-2; the D call may be TRBD1 or TRBD2 (5 bases each). CDR3 sequence (DNA): TGTGCCAGCAGCCAAGATTTCGGGACCTTGGCTGGGGAGCTGTTTTTT. Translating gives CASSQDFGTLAGELFF.